One sample yielded the 9 T cell receptor beta chains listed below, sequenced in a study of response to subunit inactivated influenza vaccine. MiXCR was run by TCRdb on the RT-PCR reads, yielding one entry per CDR3 protein. Found here are around 480,000 distinct CDR3 sequences, 11% of them singletons; the top ten hold around 12%. Sequencing used PBMCs from blood, obtained roughly 48 days after vaccination. The receptors were sampled from a man in his fifties who received an inactivated influenza vaccine.

This clonotype was counted only a few times. V gene TRBV5-1 combines with J gene TRBJ1-2; 8 nucleotides line up with TRBD1. This CDR3 contains 13 residues. CDR1 SGHRS and CDR2 YFSETQ come from the germline V gene. The junction had 2 bases not matched to a gene; V was cut back by 3 bases and J by 4 bases. This chain's CDR3 is CASSSDRAYGYTF. CDR3 DNA: TGCGCCAGCAGCTCGGACAGGGCCTATGGCTACACCTTC.

The rearrangement joins TRBV2 to TRBJ1-5, with D tentatively TRBD1 (6 bases). The V end was cut by 7 bases, the J end by 4 bases, with 11 bases between. The CDR3 spans 13 residues. Germline CDR1 SNHLY, CDR2 FYNNEI. The CDR3 sequence is CASTGQRNQPQHF. The CDR3 DNA follows: TGTGCCAGCACCGGACAGAGGAATCAGCCCCAGCATTTT. The whole variable domain, remainder taken from reference TRBV2 and TRBJ1-5, is EPEVTQTPSHQVTQMGQEVILRCVPISNHLYFYWYRQILGQKVEFLVSFYNNEISEKSEIFDDQFSVERPDGSNFTLKIRSTKLEDSAMYFCASTGQRNQPQHFGDGTRLSIL.

There are many counts of this clonotype. This chain links TRBV18 with TRBJ1-3; D is unresolved. The CDR3 runs to 15 residues. Germline CDR1 KGHSH, CDR2 LQKENI. Trimming took off 2 bases at V and 2 bases at J, with 10 bases between the two ends. CDR3 nucleotide sequence: TGTGCCAGCTCACCAGTTGTGGGCACTGGAAACACCATATATTTT. Translating gives CASSPVVGTGNTIYF.

This rearrangement joins TRBV7-6 to TRBJ1-6, with 7 bases lining up with TRBD1. V dropped 0 bases and J dropped 10; count of bases not matched to a gene: 6. Germline-derived CDR1 and CDR2 are SGHVS and FNYEAQ. This CDR3 contains 15 residues. This CDR3 reads CASSLAGGGGSPLHF. CDR3 in DNA: TGTGCCAGCAGCTTAGCAGGGGGCGGGGGGTCACCCCTCCACTTT.

The chain employs TRBV18 and TRBJ1-5; D uncertain. The CDR3 runs 14 residues. With 5 bases removed from V and 1 base from J, the gap between germline ends came to 9 bases. Per the germline V gene, CDR1 is KGHSH and CDR2 is LQKENI. The CDR3 region is CASSIQASNQPQHF. In DNA form, the CDR3 reads TGTGCCAGCTCAATCCAGGCAAGCAATCAGCCCCAGCATTTT.

V and J are TRBV27 and TRBJ2-1; D may match TRBD1 or TRBD2 (5 bases each). Germline assignment: CDR1 MNHEY and CDR2 SMNVEV (reference sequence). The V and J ends lost 5 bases and 5 bases respectively, with 19 bases between them. This CDR3 has 16 residues. The CDR3 loop is CASSPTGAVANNEQFF. DNA of the CDR3: TGTGCCAGCAGTCCCACCGGGGCGGTGGCCAACAATGAGCAGTTCTTC.

This chain uses TRBV19 with TRBJ2-2, with TRBD2 as a possible D gene (6 bases). The germline V and J ends were trimmed by 4 bases and 8 bases, with 11 bases remaining between them. Germline V CDR1 and CDR2: LNHDA, SQIVND (reference sequence). The CDR3 totals 13 residues. The CDR3 DNA reads TGTGCCAGTAGTACGGGACTTCAAGGGGAGCTGTTTTTT. Amino acid sequence: CASSTGLQGELFF.

This clonotype was counted between two and nine times. The chain couples TRBV13 to TRBJ2-2; TRBD2 matches at 7 bases. There are 14 residues in the CDR3. From germline, CDR1 is PRHDT and CDR2 FYEKMQ (reference sequence). V lost 6 bases to trimming and J lost 3 bases; unmatched junction nucleotides: 4. The CDR3 loop is CASRAGVYTGELFF. Written as DNA, the CDR3 is TGTGCCAGCAGGGCGGGGGTCTACACCGGGGAGCTGTTTTTT.

This clonotype was picked up many times. The chain combines TRBV29-1 with TRBJ1-1, with D possibly TRBD1 on 6 matching bases. There are 13 residues in the CDR3. The V gene lost 6 bases and the J gene lost 1 base, with 12 bases spanning the gap. The germline gives CDR1 SQVTM, CDR2 ANQGSEA. The CDR3 here is CSVDGTPNTEAFF. CDR3 nucleotide sequence: TGCAGCGTAGACGGGACACCGAACACTGAAGCTTTCTTT.